A selection of T cell receptor beta chains follows, all from one sample in a study of shared clonotypes between healthy human individuals. Some clones are missing from TCRdb's copy, which holds only in-frame ones; the method was immunoSEQ multiplex PCR. In the table there are some 980,000 clones, about three quarters of which are singletons. Source material: memory CD4+ T cells sorted from blood. Receptors originate from a man aged 18 to 29 in good health. CDR3s include the opening cysteine and the closing phenylalanine or tryptophan. D genes are given only for firm matches. Clone size, where shown, is once, few, many, or a class for clones that have expanded.

v_gene	abundance	j_gene	d_gene	CDR3aa	CDR3nt
TRBV19	NA	TRBJ2-5	NA	CASSGRPRYQETQYF	TGTGCCAGTAGCGGGAGACCCCGGTACCAAGAGACCCAGTACTTC
TRBV7-2	few	TRBJ1-2	NA	CASSPTGGTNYGYTF	TGTGCCAGCAGCCCTACGGGGGGAACTAACTATGGCTACACCTTC
TRBV5-6	NA	TRBJ2-3	NA	CASSTNRLDTQYF	TGTGCCAGCAGCACGAACCGGCTCGATACGCAGTATTTT
TRBV13	NA	TRBJ2-5	TRBD2	CASSFSRPGGRETQYF	TGTGCCAGCAGCTTTAGTCGACCGGGGGGGCGGGAGACCCAGTACTTC
TRBV28	NA	TRBJ2-1	NA	CATRGEPYNEQFF	TGTGCCACCCGCGGGGAGCCCTACAATGAGCAGTTCTTC
TRBV19	NA	TRBJ1-5	TRBD1	CASSPTAGTGGQPQHF	TGTGCCAGTAGTCCGACGGCCGGGACAGGGGGGCAGCCCCAGCATTTT
TRBV11-2	NA	TRBJ2-4	TRBD2	CASSRIAGVANIQYF	TGTGCCAGCAGCCGTATAGCGGGAGTGGCAAACATTCAGTACTTC
TRBV5-1	NA	TRBJ1-2	NA	CASRSGESNYGYTF	TGCGCCAGCAGGTCTGGGGAATCTAACTATGGCTACACCTTC
TRBV10-3	NA	TRBJ2-5	NA	CAISGTGETQYF	TGTGCCATCAGTGGGACGGGTGAGACCCAGTACTTC
TRBV5-1	few	TRBJ1-2	NA	CASSLEPLFYGYTF	TGCGCCAGCAGCTTGGAACCCCTATTCTATGGCTACACCTTC
TRBV30	NA	TRBJ2-2	TRBD2	CAWSVQGAGGNTGELFF	TGTGCCTGGAGTGTACAAGGAGCGGGAGGGAACACCGGGGAGCTGTTTTTT
TRBV4-1	NA	TRBJ1-1	NA	CASSQEGPEAFF	TGCGCCAGCAGCCAAGAGGGACCCGAAGCTTTCTTT
TRBV23-1	NA	TRBJ2-2	TRBD2	CAPRRLAGANTGELFF	TGCGCCCCAAGGCGGCTAGCGGGGGCCAACACCGGGGAGCTGTTTTTT
TRBV7-2	NA	TRBJ1-5	NA	CASSLVANQPQHF	TGTGCCAGCAGCTTAGTTGCTAATCAGCCCCAGCATTTT
TRBV18	NA	TRBJ1-4	NA	CASSPPKGPGAATNEKLFF	TGTGCCAGCTCACCACCGAAGGGCCCGGGGGCCGCAACTAATGAAAAACTGTTTTTT
TRBV7-6	few	TRBJ2-7	NA	CASSLGPLRSEQYF	TGTGCCAGCAGCTTAGGTCCCCTCCGGTCCGAGCAGTACTTC
TRBV2	NA	TRBJ2-5	NA	CASTRSRNKQETQYF	TGTGCCAGCACTCGTTCCCGGAACAAACAAGAGACCCAGTACTTC
TRBV14	NA	TRBJ2-2	TRBD1	CASSPGQGAGELFF	TGTGCCAGCAGCCCCGGACAGGGAGCCGGGGAGCTGTTTTTT
TRBV27	few	TRBJ1-2	TRBD1	CASSLTPGQGNYGYTF	TGTGCCAGCAGTCTCACCCCGGGACAGGGTAACTATGGCTACACCTTC
TRBV9	NA	TRBJ2-1	TRBD1	CASSVAEQGPPIDEQFF	TGTGCCAGCAGCGTGGCCGAACAGGGGCCACCTATCGATGAGCAGTTCTTC
TRBV18	NA	TRBJ1-1	TRBD1	CASSGTGGQGNTEAFF	TGTGCCAGCTCAGGGACAGGGGGCCAGGGGAACACTGAAGCTTTCTTT
TRBV30	NA	TRBJ2-5	TRBD1	CAWSGTGLQETQYF	TGTGCCTGGAGCGGGACAGGATTACAAGAGACCCAGTACTTC
TRBV6-1	NA	TRBJ1-1	NA	CASRILLVTEAFF	TGTGCCAGCAGGATCCTGTTGGTTACTGAAGCTTTCTTT
TRBV2	NA	TRBJ2-7	NA	CASSEIYEQYF	TGTGCCAGCAGCGAAATCTACGAGCAGTACTTC
TRBV25-1	NA	TRBJ1-1	TRBD1	CASSFGQGRPFF	TGTGCCAGCAGCTTCGGACAGGGTAGGCCTTTCTTT
TRBV6-5	NA	TRBJ1-1	TRBD1	CASQGALSAKAFF	TGTGCCAGCCAGGGGGCCCTGTCGGCAAAAGCTTTCTTT
TRBV7-9	NA	TRBJ1-1	NA	CASSLLGGNTEAFF	TGTGCCAGCAGCTTGTTAGGGGGGAACACTGAAGCTTTCTTT
TRBV7-7	NA	TRBJ1-3	TRBD1	CASSVTLGTGNPPGSGNTIYF	TGTGCTAGCAGCGTTACCTTGGGGACAGGTAATCCCCCTGGGTCTGGAAACACCATATATTTT
TRBV7-2	NA	TRBJ2-1	NA	CASSLELARSYNEQFF	TGTGCCAGCAGCTTAGAACTAGCACGCTCCTACAATGAGCAGTTCTTC
TRBV15	NA	TRBJ1-6	NA	CATSRGTGRDSPLHF	TGTGCCACCAGCAGAGGAACAGGGAGGGATTCACCCCTCCACTTT
TRBV11-2	once	TRBJ1-1	NA	CASSYPGGGKAFF	TGTGCCAGCAGTTACCCCGGAGGGGGGAAGGCTTTCTTT
TRBV6-5	NA	TRBJ1-3	TRBD1	CASSSGGSGNTIYF	TGTGCCAGCAGTTCAGGGGGCTCTGGAAACACCATATATTTT
TRBV6-1	NA	TRBJ1-2	TRBD1	CASSKGQGYGYTF	TGTGCCAGCAGTAAGGGACAGGGCTATGGCTACACCTTC
TRBV7-9	NA	TRBJ1-1	TRBD1	CASSLSPRTGGNTEAFF	TGTGCCAGCAGCTTATCCCCCCGGACAGGGGGGAACACTGAAGCTTTCTTT
TRBV11-2	few	TRBJ2-3	NA	CASSLVSADTQYF	TGTGCCAGCAGCTTAGTGAGCGCAGATACGCAGTATTTT
TRBV5-6	NA	TRBJ2-7	NA	CASSPGSPSYEQYF	TGTGCCAGCAGTCCCGGCTCCCCCTCCTACGAGCAGTACTTC
TRBV19	few	TRBJ2-3	NA	CASSKARTDTQYF	TGTGCCAGTAGTAAGGCTCGAACAGATACGCAGTATTTT
TRBV5-6	NA	TRBJ1-3	NA	CASSLDRSGNTIYF	TGTGCCAGCAGCCTTGACAGATCTGGAAACACCATATATTTT
TRBV2	NA	TRBJ2-3	TRBD2	CARGTSGKISTDTQYF	TGTGCCAGAGGGACTAGCGGGAAGATTAGCACAGATACGCAGTATTTT
TRBV14	NA	TRBJ1-1	NA	CASSARDKRGTEAFF	TGTGCCAGCAGCGCCCGGGACAAGCGAGGCACTGAAGCTTTCTTT
TRBV29-1	NA	TRBJ2-4	NA	CSVVSPAGAKNIQYF	TGCAGCGTTGTTTCGCCAGCGGGAGCCAAAAACATTCAGTACTTC
TRBV10-3	NA	TRBJ1-4	NA	CAISESGGGEKLFF	TGTGCCATCAGTGAATCGGGGGGAGGTGAAAAACTGTTTTTT
TRBV7-2	NA	TRBJ2-1	TRBD2	CASSSIAGGNYNEQFF	TGTGCCAGCAGCTCGATAGCGGGAGGGAACTACAATGAGCAGTTCTTC
TRBV7-2	NA	TRBJ1-2	NA	CASSPAGEGGGYTF	TGTGCCAGCAGCCCCGCAGGGGAAGGTGGTGGCTACACCTTC
TRBV7-9	NA	TRBJ1-2	NA	CASSLGPQGGYGYTF	TGTGCCAGCAGCTTAGGTCCCCAGGGTGGCTATGGCTACACCTTC
TRBV13	few	TRBJ2-7	TRBD2	CASSFGDSGTYEQYF	TGTGCCAGCAGCTTTGGGGATAGCGGGACCTACGAGCAGTACTTC
TRBV27	NA	TRBJ2-4	NA	CASSLRAKNIQYF	TGTGCCAGCAGTTTAAGGGCCAAAAACATTCAGTACTTC
TRBV5-1	NA	TRBJ1-1	NA	CASSSRGNTEAFF	TGCGCCAGCAGCAGTCGCGGGAACACTGAAGCTTTCTTT
TRBV5-1	once	TRBJ2-5	TRBD1	CASSSWTGETQYF	TGCGCCAGCAGCTCCTGGACAGGAGAGACCCAGTACTTC
TRBV10-3	few	TRBJ2-1	NA	CAISARGPVNEQFF	TGTGCCATCAGTGCTCGAGGCCCCGTGAATGAGCAGTTCTTC
TRBV12-5	few	TRBJ2-1	TRBD1	CASGLGQGSNEQFF	TGTGCTAGTGGTTTGGGACAGGGCTCGAATGAGCAGTTCTTC
TRBV7-9	NA	TRBJ2-5	NA	CASSFPGTKQETQYF	TGTGCCAGCAGCTTCCCGGGGACCAAACAAGAGACCCAGTACTTC
TRBV6-5	NA	TRBJ2-1	NA	CASSQGRRGQFF	TGTGCCAGCAGTCAGGGACGCCGAGGGCAGTTCTTC
TRBV12-5	NA	TRBJ2-7	TRBD2	CASGLVGRGGSYEQYF	TGTGCTAGTGGTTTGGTCGGGCGGGGGGGCTCCTACGAGCAGTACTTC
TRBV20-1	NA	TRBJ1-2	NA	CSAPKYGYTF	TGCAGTGCTCCCAAATATGGCTACACCTTC
TRBV5-1	NA	TRBJ2-3	TRBD2	CASGTGTSGGTGYF	TGCGCCAGCGGCACCGGGACTAGCGGGGGTACGGGGTATTTT
TRBV4-3	NA	TRBJ2-2	NA	CASSQDSKQGYTGELFF	TGCGCCAGCAGCCAAGATTCGAAACAGGGATACACCGGGGAGCTGTTTTTT